This passage covers 30 T cell receptor beta chains from one sample sequenced in a study of T-cell memory formation after mild COVID-19. One entry per CDR3 protein results from TCRdb running MiXCR on the 5' RACE reads. The table records roughly 450,000 distinct CDR3 sequences, 15% to 20% of them present only once. Sequencing was done on a sample of PBMCs or a T cell subset sorted from them (not recorded which). Receptor source: an adult woman who had mild COVID-19 (a few samples of this study predate the infection). Cell type and time point are not known.

This clonotype came up many times. The V and J genes are TRBV12-3 or TRBV12-4 and TRBJ2-2, with TRBD1 as a possible D gene (6 bases). The CDR3 consists of 14 residues. Trimming pared 6 bases from V and 2 bases from J, leaving 10 bases between. CDR3 coding DNA: TGTGCCAGCAGAACAGGGATTAACACCGGGGAGCTGTTTTTT. Translating it yields CASRTGINTGELFF.

This clonotype was counted only a few times. V usage is TRBV15 and J usage is TRBJ2-7; a weak D match, TRBD2 (6 bases). The length of the CDR3 is 17 residues. The V and J ends lost 0 bases and 0 bases respectively, with 15 bases between them. Per germline, CDR1 LNHNV and CDR2 YYDKDF (reference sequence). The DNA for the CDR3 is TGTGCCACCAGCAGAGATTCGGGGGACCGGAGCTCCTACGAGCAGTACTTC. It codes for CATSRDSGDRSSYEQYF. Full variable domain (rest looked up from reference TRBV15 and TRBJ2-7): DAMVIQNPRYQVTQFGKPVTLSCSQTLNHNVMYWYQQKSSQAPKLLFHYYDKDFNNEADTPDNFQSRRPNTSFCFLDIRSPGLGDTAMYLCATSRDSGDRSSYEQYFGPGTRLTVT.

The chain couples TRBV20-1 to TRBJ1-3, with a tentative D call TRBD1 (5 bases). Trimming removed 0 bases at V and 1 base at J, with 10 bases between. This CDR3 comprises 15 residues. Looked up from germline, CDR1 is DFQATT and CDR2 is SNEGSKA (reference sequence). CDR3 bases: TGCAGTGCTAGAGATAGGCAGGGATCTGGAAACACCATATATTTT. Its protein product is CSARDRQGSGNTIYF.

The V gene is TRBV7-8, the J gene TRBJ2-7, with TRBD2 identical over 8 bases. This CDR3 contains 14 residues. CDR1 and CDR2 from the germline V gene are SGHVS and FQNEAQ. The V gene end was trimmed by 5 bases and the J gene end by 7 bases; junction bases not matched to a gene: 10. The CDR3 protein is CASSGTRGSREQYF. CDR3 bases: TGTGCCAGCAGCGGGACTAGGGGGTCTCGGGAGCAGTACTTC.

This chain uses TRBV29-1 with TRBJ1-5, with TRBD1 as a possible D gene (6 bases). Trimming cost V 8 bases and J 4 bases, with 21 bases left between them. Germline lookup yields CDR1 SQVTM and CDR2 ANQGSEA. The CDR3 length is 15 residues. The CDR3 loop is CSLGGARVGNQPQHF. In nucleotides, the CDR3 is TGCAGCCTTGGGGGGGCTCGGGTAGGGAATCAGCCCCAGCATTTT.

The CDR3 loop reads CAWCYYPGALDTEAFF. CDR3 in DNA: TGTGCCTGGTGTTACTACCCGGGGGCGCTGGACACTGAAGCTTTCTTT. The chain uses TRBV30 and TRBJ1-1, with a weak D call TRBD1 (6 bases). The length of the CDR3 is 16 residues. V lost 5 bases and J 3 bases, leaving 22 bases between the germline ends. From germline, CDR1 is GTSNPN and CDR2 SVGIG (reference sequence). Drawing the rest from reference TRBV30 and TRBJ1-1, the complete variable domain is SQTIHQWPATLVQPVGSPLSLECTVEGTSNPNLYWYRQAAGRGLQLLFYSVGIGQISSEVPQNLSASRPQDRQFILSSKKLLLSDSGFYLCAWCYYPGALDTEAFFGQGTRLTVV.

The V and J genes are TRBV12-5 and TRBJ2-3; D is ambiguous. Trimming removed 5 bases at V and 9 bases at J, with 21 bases between. This CDR3 spans 15 amino acids. CDR1 LGHNT and CDR2 FRNRAP come from the germline V gene. In DNA form, the CDR3 reads TGTGCTAGTGGTCCCGATAGTGGCGGAGCCAACACGCAGTATTTT. Translated: CASGPDSGGANTQYF.

This clonotype occurred a few times. V usage is TRBV7-2 and J usage is TRBJ2-3, with TRBD2 matching 12 bases. CDR3 size: 19 residues. Unmatched junction bases numbered 14, after V lost 5 bases and J lost 2 bases. The germline V gene encodes CDR1 SGHTA and CDR2 FQGNSA. The chain's CDR3 is CASSDPKRTSGDITDTQYF. CDR3 in DNA: TGTGCCAGCAGCGATCCAAAGCGGACTAGCGGGGATATCACAGATACGCAGTATTTT.

This clonotype has at least ten counts. This chain links TRBV15 with TRBJ2-1; maybe TRBD2 (6 bases). Trimming pared 0 bases from V and 6 bases from J, leaving 24 bases between. Germline CDR1 LNHNV, CDR2 YYDKDF (reference sequence). The CDR3 runs 19 residues. The CDR3 DNA follows: TGTGCCACCAGCAGAGAACCCCCGTTTTTACTCGCGGGACGCAATGAGCAGTTCTTC. The encoded protein is CATSREPPFLLAGRNEQFF.

The sample holds a few counts of this clonotype. The chain links TRBV20-1 to TRBJ2-1; D uncertain. Germline V gene sequence: CDR1 DFQATT, CDR2 SNEGSKA (reference sequence). The ends were cut back, 5 bases at V and 5 bases at J, with 7 bases in the middle. CDR3 length: 11 amino acids. Written as DNA, the CDR3 is TGCAGTGCTCGGCAGGACAATGAGCAGTTCTTC. It translates to CSARQDNEQFF.

The chain has TRBV5-1 and TRBJ1-1, with D hard to call. V was trimmed by 1 base and J by 4 bases, leaving 11 bases between them. CDR3 size: 14 residues. Germline values: CDR1 SGHRS, CDR2 YFSETQ. CDR3 sequence reads: CASSLRGEVTEAFF. CDR3 in DNA: TGCGCCAGCAGCTTGCGGGGTGAGGTCACTGAAGCTTTCTTT.

This chain's CDR3 is CATSGRGELFF. DNA of the CDR3: TGTGCCACCAGTGGACGCGGGGAGCTGTTTTTT. The chain employs TRBV24-1 and TRBJ2-2; D unclear. Germline V lookup: CDR1 KGHDR, CDR2 SFDVKD. This CDR3 comprises 11 residues. Trimming took 5 bases from V and 7 from J, leaving 4 bases between them.

This chain links TRBV6-1 with TRBJ1-2; perhaps TRBD1 as D (5 bases). Trimming stripped 0 bases from V and 8 bases from J, with 16 bases between. The CDR3 runs 15 residues. Germline CDR1 and CDR2: MNHNS and SASEGT. As DNA, the CDR3 is TGTGCCAGCAGTGAAGCCCGACGAGCAGGGTACGGCTACACCTTC. Its protein is CASSEARRAGYGYTF.

This clonotype was recorded a few times. The chain's CDR3 is CASSFAGTGGRNEQFF. The CDR3 region has the DNA TGTGCCAGCAGCTTTGCCGGGACAGGGGGCCGCAATGAGCAGTTCTTC. The chain has TRBV7-2 and TRBJ2-1, with TRBD1 identical over 12 bases. Germline CDR1 is SGHTA and CDR2 is FQGNSA. Trimming cost V 3 bases and J 6 bases; bases outside gene matches: 6. The CDR3 extends over 16 amino acids.

The sample holds a few counts of this clonotype. V usage is TRBV7-9 and J usage is TRBJ2-6, with D unresolved. The CDR3 totals 16 residues. V dropped 4 bases and J dropped 0 bases, with 10 bases sitting between them. Germline V gene lookup returns CDR1 SEHNR and CDR2 FQNEAQ (reference sequence). The CDR3 sequence: CASSYPGPSGANVLTF. CDR3 nucleotides: TGTGCCAGCAGCTACCCAGGTCCCTCTGGGGCCAACGTCCTGACTTTC.

The genes are TRBV24-1 and TRBJ2-3; 7 bases are a match to TRBD1. CDR1 and CDR2 (germline): KGHDR, SFDVKD. The CDR3 runs 16 residues. The J segment lost 0 bases and the V segment lost 3 bases, leaving 5 bases of the junction unmatched. The CDR3 nucleotides are TGTGCCACCAGTGATCGGACAGGACCGAGCACAGATACGCAGTATTTT. Translating gives CATSDRTGPSTDTQYF.

This clonotype turned up a few times. The chain carries TRBV7-2 and TRBJ2-2; D is perhaps TRBD1 or TRBD2 (5 bases each). The CDR3 consists of 16 residues. Trimming took 6 bases from V and 4 from J, leaving 18 bases between them. The germline V gene encodes CDR1 SGHTA and CDR2 FQGNSA. The CDR3 DNA sequence: TGTGCCAGCAGTTATCCACGAGGGGTTATCACCGGGGAGCTGTTTTTT. Amino acid sequence: CASSYPRGVITGELFF.

DNA for the CDR3: TGTGCCAGCAGTGCCGGGACTAGCGGATCCTACGAGCAGTACTTC. Translating gives CASSAGTSGSYEQYF. The chain employs TRBV6-5 and TRBJ2-7; TRBD2 matches at 11 bases. This CDR3 spans 15 amino acids. Germline assignment: CDR1 MNHEY and CDR2 SVGAGI. The V and J ends lost 5 bases and 1 base, in that order; junction bases with no gene match: 4.

The V gene is TRBV12-3 or TRBV12-4, the J gene TRBJ2-4; 9 nucleotides align to TRBD1. The CDR3 consists of 18 residues. Unmatched junction bases numbered 10, after V lost 3 bases and J lost 1 base. For the CDR3, the DNA is TGTGCCAGCAGTTTCTTCTTTCGGGACAGGGCTGCCAAAAACATTCAGTACTTC. Translating gives CASSFFFRDRAAKNIQYF.

The chain recombines TRBV7-2 with TRBJ1-2; no clear D. V was pared by 10 bases and J by 5 bases, with 14 bases between. The CDR3 runs to 12 residues. CDR1 SGHTA and CDR2 FQGNSA come from the germline V gene. The CDR3 region has the DNA TGTGCCACCACTCTGCAACCTTATGGCTACACCTTC. As protein: CATTLQPYGYTF.

This clonotype was seen only a few times. The chain couples TRBV12-3 or TRBV12-4 to TRBJ2-2; tentative D call: TRBD1 (5 bases). The CDR3 has 16 residues. V lost 3 bases and J 7 bases, leaving 18 bases between the germline ends. The CDR3 sequence: CASSLVLGRVSGELFF. CDR3 DNA sequence: TGTGCCAGCAGTTTGGTTCTGGGCAGGGTGAGCGGGGAGCTGTTTTTT.

The CDR3 DNA is TGTGCCACCAGCAGGGACAGGGTCGCAAGGAACACTGAAGCTTTCTTT. Translation gives CATSRDRVARNTEAFF. The chain has TRBV15 and TRBJ1-1; 8 bases are shared with TRBD1. J lost 1 base, V lost 3 bases, and 7 bases had no gene match. Germline V gene data show CDR1 as LNHNV and CDR2 as YYDKDF (reference sequence). The CDR3 has 16 residues.

This clonotype was seen many times. The chain joins TRBV29-1 to TRBJ2-1; possibly TRBD2 for D (5 bases). Trimming stripped 1 base from V and 2 bases from J, with 12 bases between. The germline CDR1 and CDR2 sequences are SQVTM and ANQGSEA. This CDR3 region has 15 residues. CDR3 protein: CSVEGGPAPYNEQFF. The CDR3, as DNA: TGCAGCGTTGAAGGCGGGCCTGCTCCCTACAATGAGCAGTTCTTC.

The table lists this clonotype with a few counts. The chain carries TRBV18 and TRBJ2-3; 10 positions agree with TRBD2. V lost 0 bases, J lost 6 bases, and 6 bases stayed unmatched. The CDR3 sequence is 16 residues long. Per the germline V gene, CDR1 is KGHSH and CDR2 is LQKENI. The CDR3 protein is CASSPPSGGALDTQYF. The CDR3 coding sequence is TGTGCCAGCTCACCACCCAGCGGGGGGGCCTTGGATACGCAGTATTTT.

The sample holds a few counts of this clonotype. CDR3 protein: CSAPTQGSTYEQYF. Here the CDR3 DNA reads TGCAGTGCTCCGACCCAGGGGTCAACCTACGAGCAGTACTTC. The V gene is TRBV20-1, the J gene TRBJ2-7; weak D call: TRBD1 (6 bases). The V gene's germline CDR1 is DFQATT and CDR2 SNEGSKA (reference sequence). This CDR3 region has 14 residues. V was trimmed by 5 bases and J by 2 bases, leaving 16 bases between them.

This clonotype was recorded a few times. V usage is TRBV14 and J usage is TRBJ2-7; a possible D gene is TRBD2 (6 bases). Per the germline V gene, CDR1 is SGHDN and CDR2 is FVKESK. The V and J ends lost 0 bases and 0 bases respectively, with 15 bases between them. The CDR3 contains 17 residues. The CDR3 DNA is TGTGCCAGCAGCCAAGATTCCTGGGGGGTTAGCTCCTACGAGCAGTACTTC. It translates to CASSQDSWGVSSYEQYF.

There are a few counts of this clonotype. This chain uses TRBV6-1 with TRBJ2-3, with TRBD2 matching over 7 bases. The length of the CDR3 is 15 residues. Looked up from germline, CDR1 is MNHNS and CDR2 is SASEGT. J gave up 0 bases and V 6 bases, and 6 bases lay outside the gene matches. The CDR3 bases are TGTGCCAGCAGCAAAAGCGGGATGAGCACAGATACGCAGTATTTT. The encoded protein is CASSKSGMSTDTQYF.

This clonotype was detected a few times. V usage is TRBV7-2 and J usage is TRBJ2-7; TRBD2 matches 16 bases. Germline V lookup: CDR1 SGHTA, CDR2 FQGNSA. J gave up 6 bases and V 4 bases, and 9 bases lay outside the gene matches. The CDR3 sequence is 17 residues long. CDR3 amino acids: CASSSSGLAGGPGEQYF. Written as DNA, the CDR3 is TGTGCCAGCAGCTCATCGGGACTAGCGGGAGGGCCCGGCGAGCAGTACTTC.

This clonotype showed up just a few times. V and J are TRBV20-1 and TRBJ2-5; no clear D. With 2 bases removed from V and 0 bases from J, the gap between germline ends came to 10 bases. The CDR3 runs 14 residues. CDR1 and CDR2 from the germline V gene are DFQATT and SNEGSKA (reference sequence). In nucleotides, the CDR3 is TGCAGTGCTAGAAGGTTGGGGTACCAAGAGACCCAGTACTTC. Its translation is CSARRLGYQETQYF.

About this clonotype itself: Compared with germline, one end of the junction differs, possibly owing to a read error. The J gene is TRBJ1-2, the V gene TRBV7-2; the D gene is possibly TRBD1 (5 bases). The CDR3 spans 13 residues. Germline-derived CDR1 and CDR2 are SGHTA and FQGNSA. Here the CDR3 DNA reads TGTGCCCGCAGCATAGGGACGGACTATGGCTACACCTTC. Translated, it gives CARSIGTDYGYTF.